This T cell receptor beta chain was recovered during a study of neurological immune-mediated disorders. Points from the study as a whole: Expanded clones shared no identical CDR3 amino acid sequences across subjects, which suggested private TCR-beta repertoires in all groups. TCR clonal expansion peaked in HTLV-1-associated myelopathy patients and was lowest in multiple sclerosis patients.

This clonotype was picked up many times. Its antigen is not known. cDNA synthesis was performed by 5'RACE with 10-nucleotide random UMIs. MiXCR, applied by TCRdb to the 5' RACE reads, yields one record per CDR3 protein. The table has tens of thousands of distinct CDR3 sequences, 13% seen once. Germline CDR1 is SGHRS and CDR2 is YFSETQ. The CDR3 consists of 14 residues. Trimming left V 0 bases short and J 6 bases short, with 10 bases between. Specified time point: longitudinal time-point 2. Source material: PBMCs. This receptor was identified in a female donor with HTLV-1-associated myelopathy (HAM/TSP). V usage is TRBV5-1 and J usage is TRBJ1-5, with TRBD1 as a possible D gene (6 bases). The CDR3 reads CASSLGGGGQPQHF. CDR3 in DNA: TGCGCCAGCAGCTTGGGGGGAGGGGGTCAGCCCCAGCATTTT.